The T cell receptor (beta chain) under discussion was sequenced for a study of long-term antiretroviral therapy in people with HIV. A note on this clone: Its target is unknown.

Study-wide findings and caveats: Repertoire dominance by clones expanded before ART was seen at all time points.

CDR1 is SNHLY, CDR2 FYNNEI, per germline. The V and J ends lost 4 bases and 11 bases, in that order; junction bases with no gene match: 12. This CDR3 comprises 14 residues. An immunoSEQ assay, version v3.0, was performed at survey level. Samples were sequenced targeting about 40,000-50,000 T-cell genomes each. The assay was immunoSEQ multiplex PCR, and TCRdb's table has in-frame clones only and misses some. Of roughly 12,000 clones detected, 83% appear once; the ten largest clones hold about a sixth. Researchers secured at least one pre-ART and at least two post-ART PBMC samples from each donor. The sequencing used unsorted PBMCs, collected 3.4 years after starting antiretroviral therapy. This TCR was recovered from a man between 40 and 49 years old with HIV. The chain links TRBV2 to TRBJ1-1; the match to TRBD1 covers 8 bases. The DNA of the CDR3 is TGTGCCAGCAGTGCGACAGGGGCCTCTTTGGCCGCTTTCTTT. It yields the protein CASSATGASLAAFF.